The count of the clone carrying this T cell receptor beta chain is one. Its antigen is unidentified. The V end lost 6 bases, the J end lost 3 bases, and 8 bases lay between the germline ends. The CDR3 extends over 12 amino acids. Germline assignment: CDR1 SNHLY and CDR2 FYNNEI. This record comes from a study of cytotoxic CD8 clonotypes in ibrutinib-treated CLL. About the research overall: Complete response was seen in 2 patients and partial in approximately 25; roughly twelve progressed and 14 stayed remitted after a median 68 months.

General study points: Higher circulating CD8+ T-cell counts strongly accompanied higher baseline clonality, above age-matched healthy donors.

Some clones are missing from TCRdb's copy, which holds only in-frame ones; the method was immunoSEQ multiplex PCR. The data show roughly 330,000 clones, about 61% seen once. Material: PBMCs, obtained after 36 months of ibrutinib treatment. The sequence was collected from a human donor with chronic lymphocytic leukemia. The chain uses TRBV2 and TRBJ1-1, with D hard to call. CDR3 sequence reads: CASSLRDTEAFF. The DNA for the CDR3 is TGTGCCAGCAGCTTGCGGGACACTGAAGCTTTCTTT.